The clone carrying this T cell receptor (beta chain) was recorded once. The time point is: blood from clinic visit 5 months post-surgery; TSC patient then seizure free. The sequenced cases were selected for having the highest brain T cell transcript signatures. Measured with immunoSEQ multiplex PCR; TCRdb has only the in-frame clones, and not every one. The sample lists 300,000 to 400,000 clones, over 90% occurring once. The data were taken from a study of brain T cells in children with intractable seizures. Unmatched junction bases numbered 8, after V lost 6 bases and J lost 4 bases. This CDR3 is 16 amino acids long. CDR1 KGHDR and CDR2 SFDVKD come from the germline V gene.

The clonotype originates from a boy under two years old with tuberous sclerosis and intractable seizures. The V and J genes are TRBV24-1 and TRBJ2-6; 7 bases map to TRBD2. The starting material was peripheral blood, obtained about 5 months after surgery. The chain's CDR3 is CATSRGESAGANVLTF. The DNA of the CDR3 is TGTGCCACCAGTCGGGGGGAATCAGCAGGGGCCAACGTCCTGACTTTC.